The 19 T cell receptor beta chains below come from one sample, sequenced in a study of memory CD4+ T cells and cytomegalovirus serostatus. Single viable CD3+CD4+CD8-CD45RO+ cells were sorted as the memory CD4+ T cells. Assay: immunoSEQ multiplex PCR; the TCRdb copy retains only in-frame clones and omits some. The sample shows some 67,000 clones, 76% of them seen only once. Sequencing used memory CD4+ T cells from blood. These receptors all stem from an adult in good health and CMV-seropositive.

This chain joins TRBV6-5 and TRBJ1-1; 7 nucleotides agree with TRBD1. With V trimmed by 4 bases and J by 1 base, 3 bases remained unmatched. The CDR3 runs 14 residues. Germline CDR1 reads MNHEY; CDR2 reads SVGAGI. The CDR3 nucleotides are TGTGCCAGCAGTTCTAAGGGGGCGAACACTGAAGCTTTCTTT. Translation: CASSSKGANTEAFF.

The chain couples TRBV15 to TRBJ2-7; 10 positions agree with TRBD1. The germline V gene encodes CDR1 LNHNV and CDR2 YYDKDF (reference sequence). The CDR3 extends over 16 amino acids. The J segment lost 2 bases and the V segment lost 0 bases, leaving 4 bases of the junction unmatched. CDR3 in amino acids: CATSRDQGTGAYEQYF. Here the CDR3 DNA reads TGTGCCACCAGCAGAGATCAGGGGACAGGGGCCTACGAGCAGTACTTC.

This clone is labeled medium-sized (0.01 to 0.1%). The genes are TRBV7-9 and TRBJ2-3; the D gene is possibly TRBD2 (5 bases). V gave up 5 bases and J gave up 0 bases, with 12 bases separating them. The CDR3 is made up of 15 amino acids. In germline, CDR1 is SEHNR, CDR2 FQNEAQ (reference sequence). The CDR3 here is CASSLPRASTDTQYF. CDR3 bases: TGTGCCAGCAGCCTACCGCGGGCTAGCACAGATACGCAGTATTTT.

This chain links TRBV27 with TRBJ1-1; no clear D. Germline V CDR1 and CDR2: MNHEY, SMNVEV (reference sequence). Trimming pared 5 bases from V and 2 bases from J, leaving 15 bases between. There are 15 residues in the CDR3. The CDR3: CASSGPGPINTEAFF. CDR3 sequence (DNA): TGTGCCAGCAGTGGGCCAGGCCCGATAAACACTGAAGCTTTCTTT.

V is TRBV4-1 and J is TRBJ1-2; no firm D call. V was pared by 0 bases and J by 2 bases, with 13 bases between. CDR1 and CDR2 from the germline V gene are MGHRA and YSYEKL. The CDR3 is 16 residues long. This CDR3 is CASSQDRMAGNYGYTF. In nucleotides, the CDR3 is TGCGCCAGCAGCCAAGATCGTATGGCGGGGAACTATGGCTACACCTTC.

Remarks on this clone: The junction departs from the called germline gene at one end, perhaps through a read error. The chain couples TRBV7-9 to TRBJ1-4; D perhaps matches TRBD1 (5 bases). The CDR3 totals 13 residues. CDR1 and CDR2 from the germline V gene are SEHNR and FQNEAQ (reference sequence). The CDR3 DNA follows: TGTGCCAGCAGCTTAGGGGGACCGGAAAGACTGTTTTTT. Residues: CASSLGGPERLFF. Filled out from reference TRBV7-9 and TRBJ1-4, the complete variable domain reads DTGVSQNPRHKITKRGQNVTFRCDPISEHNRLYWYRQTLGQGPEFLTYFQNEAQLEKSRLLSDRFSAERPKGSFSTLEIQRTEQGDSAMYLCASSLGGPERLFFGSGTQLSVL.

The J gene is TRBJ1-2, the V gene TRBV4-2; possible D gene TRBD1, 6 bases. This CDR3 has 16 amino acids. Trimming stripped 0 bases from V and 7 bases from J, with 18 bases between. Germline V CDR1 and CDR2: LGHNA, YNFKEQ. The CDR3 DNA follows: TGTGCCAGCAGCCAAGAAGGGTACGGGGGCGCGCGTGGCTACACCTTC. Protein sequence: CASSQEGYGGARGYTF.

CDR3 DNA sequence: TGCAGCGACAAGGCTCTCGGACTTGAGCAGTTCTTC. It is translated as CSDKALGLEQFF. The rearrangement joins TRBV29-1 to TRBJ2-1; tentative D call: TRBD2 (5 bases). Germline lookup yields CDR1 SQVTM and CDR2 ANQGSEA. This CDR3 has 12 residues. V lost 7 bases to trimming and J lost 9 bases, with 16 bases between them.

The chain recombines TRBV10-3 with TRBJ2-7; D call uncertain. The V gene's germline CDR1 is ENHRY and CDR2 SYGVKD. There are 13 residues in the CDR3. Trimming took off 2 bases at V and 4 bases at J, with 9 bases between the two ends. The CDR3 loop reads CAISEGQRYEQYF. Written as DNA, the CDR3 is TGTGCCATCAGTGAGGGGCAAAGGTACGAGCAGTACTTC.

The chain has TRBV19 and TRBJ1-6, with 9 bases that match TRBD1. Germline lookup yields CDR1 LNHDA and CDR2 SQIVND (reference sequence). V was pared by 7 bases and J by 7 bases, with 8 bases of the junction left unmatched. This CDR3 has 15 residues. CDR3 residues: CASKTLGTGNSPLHF. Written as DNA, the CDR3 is TGTGCCAGTAAGACCCTTGGGACAGGGAATTCACCCCTCCACTTT.

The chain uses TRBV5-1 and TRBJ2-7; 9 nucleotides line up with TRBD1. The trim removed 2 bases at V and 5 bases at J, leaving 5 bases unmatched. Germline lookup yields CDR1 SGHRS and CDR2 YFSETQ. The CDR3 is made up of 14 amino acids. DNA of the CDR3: TGCGCCAGCAGCTTAGGGACAGGGTATGACGAGCAGTACTTC. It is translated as CASSLGTGYDEQYF.

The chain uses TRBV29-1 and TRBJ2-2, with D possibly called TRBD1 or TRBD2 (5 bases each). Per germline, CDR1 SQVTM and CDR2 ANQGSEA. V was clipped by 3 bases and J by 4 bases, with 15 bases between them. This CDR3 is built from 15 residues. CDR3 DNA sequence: TGCAGCGTTGATGAGGGGCCGAGGGCCACCGGGGAGCTGTTTTTT. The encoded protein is CSVDEGPRATGELFF.

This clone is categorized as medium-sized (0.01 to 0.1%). In DNA form, the CDR3 reads TGTGCCAGCCCCTGGGGCGGCGGGGAGCTGTTTTTT. Protein: CASPWGGGELFF. This sequence joins TRBV6-9 and TRBJ2-2; tentative D call: TRBD1 (5 bases). V shed 8 bases and J shed 7 bases, with 11 bases lying between them. Germline values: CDR1 MNHGY, CDR2 SVAAGI. There are 12 residues in the CDR3.

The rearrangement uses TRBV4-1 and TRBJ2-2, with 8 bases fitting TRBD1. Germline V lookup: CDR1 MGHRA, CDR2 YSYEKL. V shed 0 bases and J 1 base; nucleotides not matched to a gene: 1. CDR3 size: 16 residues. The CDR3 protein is CASSQDGTGNTGELFF. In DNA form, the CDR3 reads TGCGCCAGCAGCCAAGATGGGACAGGGAACACCGGGGAGCTGTTTTTT.

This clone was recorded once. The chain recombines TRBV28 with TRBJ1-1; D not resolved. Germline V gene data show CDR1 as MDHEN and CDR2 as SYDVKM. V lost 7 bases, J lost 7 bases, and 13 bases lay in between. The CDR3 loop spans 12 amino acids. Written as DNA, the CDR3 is TGTGCCAGCACTACCCCAGGCTTTGAAGCTTTCTTT. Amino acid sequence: CASTTPGFEAFF.

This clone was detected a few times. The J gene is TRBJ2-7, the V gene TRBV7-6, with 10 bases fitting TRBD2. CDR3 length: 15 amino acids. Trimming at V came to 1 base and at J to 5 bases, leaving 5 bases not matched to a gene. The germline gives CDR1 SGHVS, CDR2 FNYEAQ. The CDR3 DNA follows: TGTGCCAGCAGCTTAGTAGCGGGAGGTTTAGACGAGCAGTACTTC. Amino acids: CASSLVAGGLDEQYF.

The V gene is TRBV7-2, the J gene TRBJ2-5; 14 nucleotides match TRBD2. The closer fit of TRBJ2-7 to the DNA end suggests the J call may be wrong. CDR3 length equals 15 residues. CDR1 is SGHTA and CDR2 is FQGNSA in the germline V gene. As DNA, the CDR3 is TGTGCCAGCAGCCGGACTAGCGGGAGGTCCTACGAGCAGTACTTC. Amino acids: CASSRTSGRSYEQYF.

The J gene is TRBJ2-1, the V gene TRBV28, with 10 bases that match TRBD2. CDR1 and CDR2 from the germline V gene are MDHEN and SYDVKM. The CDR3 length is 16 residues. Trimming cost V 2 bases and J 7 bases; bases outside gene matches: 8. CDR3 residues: CASSLRQRGGPNEQFF. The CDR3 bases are TGTGCCAGCAGTTTAAGACAGCGGGGGGGCCCGAATGAGCAGTTCTTC. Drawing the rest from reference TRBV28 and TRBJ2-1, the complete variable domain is DVKVTQSSRYLVKRTGEKVFLECVQDMDHENMFWYRQDPGLGLRLIYFSYDVKMKEKGDIPEGYSVSREKKERFSLILESASTNQTSMYLCASSLRQRGGPNEQFFGPGTRLTVL.

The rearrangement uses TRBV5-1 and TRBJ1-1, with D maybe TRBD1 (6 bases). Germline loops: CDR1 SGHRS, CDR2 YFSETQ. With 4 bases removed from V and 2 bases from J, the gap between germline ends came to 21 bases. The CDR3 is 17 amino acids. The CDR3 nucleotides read TGCGCCAGCAGCAGACGTGGGGGGCCGGGGGGAAACACTGAAGCTTTCTTT. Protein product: CASSRRGGPGGNTEAFF.